Sequencing of this T cell receptor beta chain was carried out in a study of identifying expanded T cells in peripheral blood. Findings and caveats of the study: About 1.2 clones differed between technical replicates, versus around 15 and 19 over time. Variance in clone template counts between roughly 2-week samples significantly increased with total template count across all healthy donors.

Healthy donors had no documented immune events, such as infections, while sampled. TCRdb's copy holds only in-frame clones and misses some; the assay was immunoSEQ multiplex PCR. The sample has under 150,000 clones; about four fifths are singletons. In the case of this clone: Its antigen is unidentified.

CDR3 length: 15 amino acids. V lost 0 bases and J lost 5, with 15 bases in between. Germline assignment: CDR1 SGDLS and CDR2 YYNGEE. The sequenced sample consisted of blood. The gene calls are TRBV9 and TRBJ2-7; the D gene is possibly TRBD2 (7 bases). The sequence derives from a person aged 18 to 70 in good health. The CDR3 here is CASSVVPGGMNEQYF. In nucleotides, the CDR3 is TGTGCCAGCAGCGTAGTACCGGGGGGCATGAACGAGCAGTACTTC.